Given below is one T cell receptor (beta chain) in context. The antigen it recognizes is unknown. Per-nucleotide qualities are absent, and no much larger clonotype sits a single base away. The data stem from a study of beta chain features in type 1 diabetes (dated by TCRdb to 2016 to 2018). Study-wide context: Patients and healthy donors did not differ in mean age, gender distribution, total cell number or subset yield. Across all samples, fewer than 130 million sorted cells were examined, and cell number per subset correlated strongly with RNA yield. Regulatory and stem cell-like memory subsets were isolated from only 8 patients and roughly 8 healthy donors, whereas naive and central memory subsets came from all 28 donors. In the study, TCRB repertoires of sorted circulating CD4+ T cell subsets from recently diagnosed type 1 diabetes patients were compared with those of matched healthy donors.

A single peripheral blood draw of around 0.11 L on average was collected from each donor into heparinised tubes. A BD FACSAria II and a panel including CD45RO, CCR7, CD25, CD127, CD95 and CD27 were used to sort naive, central memory, regulatory and stem cell-like memory CD4+ T cells. All sorted populations exceeded 95% purity. Right away, PBMCs were isolated by Lymphoprep density gradient centrifugation and were stained directly, with no culture step. Samples were stained and sorted in pairs, with one healthy donor and one patient per experiment, so that batch effects were minimized. What the authors observed across the whole study: Fewer insertions and more nucleotide deletions at VDJ recombination sites were observed in patients with type 1 diabetes, implying thymic rearrangement abnormalities. Naive, central memory and regulatory TCRB repertoires appeared to be more similar among patients than among healthy donors. Because cDNA was sequenced instead of genomic DNA, activated cells with high expression could be over-represented, although the groups did not differ in activation or CD3 levels. Because the HLA sub-analyses included only small numbers of individuals, any influence of HLA type on TCRB rearrangement was left unresolved. PCR may preferentially amplify shorter templates, but because patient and control samples were amplified and corrected together, any resulting skew would affect both groups equally. A moderate but significant shortening of TCRB CDR3 length was observed in type 1 diabetes patients in all four CD4+ subsets.

The entire amount of isolated RNA was reverse transcribed using the High Capacity cDNA Reverse Transcription Kit, so the sequenced TCRB transcripts were expressed ones. Deep immunoSEQ sequencing was performed on naive, central memory and regulatory T cell samples, with an average of about 3.57 million total reads per sample. Sorted cells were lysed in RLT buffer and RNA was extracted with DNase-treated RNeasy Micro or Mini kits, depending on cell number. Each cell subset was processed on its own to prevent cross-contamination, while patient and healthy donor samples were processed together. TCRB sequences were amplified from cDNA with the immunoSEQ multiplex PCR, producing 87-bp fragments spanning the CDR3 region. Sequencing of the amplicons was performed on the Illumina HiSeq platform. Regarding the original processing steps: PCR bias was corrected computationally using synthetic template baselines, and reads within Hamming distance 2 were collapsed, with unmergeable singletons discarded. By aligning reads against IMGT, V, D and J genes, CDR3 length, and insertions or deletions at six rearrangement sites were assigned. Within each subset, clonotype counts were normalized to sorted cell number, after which true diversity and Gini coefficients were computed with the tcR R package. The overlap coefficient, calculated on TCRB nucleotide sequences, was used to quantify repertoire sharing. As a proxy for the pre-selection repertoire, out-of-frame TCRB sequences from naive cells were analyzed. TCRdb took this table from immuneACCESS and kept in-frame rearrangements with V and J called. Such tables lack part of the clones; where checked against another copy, unresolved V genes explain under half of the gap, and the rest is unexplained. The V and J calls and the clone size are those of that table, but D and trimming were determined from the DNA. For this sample the table gives over 700,000 clones, of which 15% to 20% were detected only once. Of the sample, around 0.02% falls within the top ten clones.

Per the germline V gene, MNHNS is the CDR1 and SASEGT is the CDR2. Reading from cysteine to phenylalanine, the CDR3 counts 15 amino acids. Of all the DNA, just the CDR3 is kept, 45 bases in frame from base 1. The germline ends are 16 bases apart after V is trimmed by 1 base and J by 7 bases. The chain joins TRBV6-1 to TRBJ1-2; the D gene remains uncertain. The sequenced sample consisted of naive CD4+ T cells from blood. The sample's cell subset or site label, decoded: true naive CD4+ T cells. The origin of this receptor is a woman aged 18-29 years in good health. The bases read TGTGCCAGCAGTGAAGTCGGTTTAGGTAATCGTGGCTACACCTTC. Its translation is CASSEVGLGNRGYTF.